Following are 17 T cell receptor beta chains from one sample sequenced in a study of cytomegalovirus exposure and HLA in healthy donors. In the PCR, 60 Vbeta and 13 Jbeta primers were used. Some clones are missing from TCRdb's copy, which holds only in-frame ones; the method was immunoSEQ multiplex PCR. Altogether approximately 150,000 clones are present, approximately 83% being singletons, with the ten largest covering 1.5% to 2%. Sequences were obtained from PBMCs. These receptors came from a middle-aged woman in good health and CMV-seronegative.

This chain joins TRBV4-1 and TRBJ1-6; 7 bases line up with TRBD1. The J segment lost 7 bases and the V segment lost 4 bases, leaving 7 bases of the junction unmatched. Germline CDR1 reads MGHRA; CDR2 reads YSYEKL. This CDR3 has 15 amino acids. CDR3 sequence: CASSRWDRKNSPLHF. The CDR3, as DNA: TGCGCCAGCAGCCGGTGGGACAGAAAGAATTCACCCCTCCACTTT.

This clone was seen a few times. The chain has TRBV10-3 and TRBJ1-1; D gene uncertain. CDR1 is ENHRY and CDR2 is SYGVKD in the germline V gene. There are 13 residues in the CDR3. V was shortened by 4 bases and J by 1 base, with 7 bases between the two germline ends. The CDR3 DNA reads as TGTGCCATCAGTGGACGGGAGAACACTGAAGCTTTCTTT. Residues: CAISGRENTEAFF.

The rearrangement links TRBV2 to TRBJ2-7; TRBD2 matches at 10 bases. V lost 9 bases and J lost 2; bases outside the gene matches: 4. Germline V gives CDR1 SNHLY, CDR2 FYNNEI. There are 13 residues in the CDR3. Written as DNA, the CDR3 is TGTGCCAGAGGACTAGCGGATACCTACGAGCAGTACTTC. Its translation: CARGLADTYEQYF.

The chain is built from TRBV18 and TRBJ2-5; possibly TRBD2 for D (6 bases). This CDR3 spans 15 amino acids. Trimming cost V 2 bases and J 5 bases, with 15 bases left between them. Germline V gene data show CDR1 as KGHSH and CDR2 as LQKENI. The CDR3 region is CASSPIKNRGETQYF. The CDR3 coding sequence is TGTGCCAGCTCACCAATAAAGAACCGGGGGGAGACCCAGTACTTC.

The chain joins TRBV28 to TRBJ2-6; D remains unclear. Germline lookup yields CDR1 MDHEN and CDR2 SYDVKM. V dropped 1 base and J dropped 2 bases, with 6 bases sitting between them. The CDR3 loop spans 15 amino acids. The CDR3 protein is CASSLYAAGANVLTF. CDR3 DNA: TGTGCCAGCAGTTTATACGCGGCTGGGGCCAACGTCCTGACTTTC.

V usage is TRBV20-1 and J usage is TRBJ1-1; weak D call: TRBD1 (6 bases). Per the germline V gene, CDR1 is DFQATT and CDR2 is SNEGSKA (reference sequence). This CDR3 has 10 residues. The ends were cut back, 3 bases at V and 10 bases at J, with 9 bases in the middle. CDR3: CSARMGAAFF. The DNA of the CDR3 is TGCAGTGCTAGGATGGGGGCAGCTTTCTTT.

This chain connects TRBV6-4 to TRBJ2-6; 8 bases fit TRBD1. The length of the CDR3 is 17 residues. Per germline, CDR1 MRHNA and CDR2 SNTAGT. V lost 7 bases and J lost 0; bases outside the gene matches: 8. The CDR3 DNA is TGTGCCAGCACCCCGACAGGGGAAGGCTCTGGGGCCAACGTCCTGACTTTC. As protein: CASTPTGEGSGANVLTF.

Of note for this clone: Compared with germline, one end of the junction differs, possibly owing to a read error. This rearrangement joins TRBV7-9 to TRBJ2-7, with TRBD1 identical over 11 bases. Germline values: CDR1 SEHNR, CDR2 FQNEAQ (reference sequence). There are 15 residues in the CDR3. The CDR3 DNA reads TGTTCCAGCAGCTTTAATGGACAGGGGGCGGTCGAGCAGTACTTC. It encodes CSSSFNGQGAVEQYF.

The CDR3 loop reads CARTGGMDYGYTF. For the CDR3, the DNA is TGTGCCAGAACAGGGGGCATGGACTATGGCTACACCTTC. The V call is TRBV2, the J call TRBJ1-2, with TRBD1 matching over 9 bases. The trim removed 9 bases at V and 3 bases at J, leaving 5 bases unmatched. This CDR3 is built from 13 residues. Germline lookup yields CDR1 SNHLY and CDR2 FYNNEI.

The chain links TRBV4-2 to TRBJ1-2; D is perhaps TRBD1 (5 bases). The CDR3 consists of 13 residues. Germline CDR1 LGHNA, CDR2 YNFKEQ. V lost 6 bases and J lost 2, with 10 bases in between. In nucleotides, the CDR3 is TGTGCCAGCAGGGGGGGAGGGAACTATGGCTACACCTTC. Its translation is CASRGGGNYGYTF.

The CDR3 DNA follows: TGCAGCGTTGTGGGCCAGGGGAGCGCCAAAAACATTCAGTACTTC. Its protein is CSVVGQGSAKNIQYF. The rearrangement joins TRBV29-1 to TRBJ2-4, with TRBD1 as a possible D gene (6 bases). Germline CDR1 SQVTM, CDR2 ANQGSEA. Trimming took off 4 bases at V and 1 base at J, with 14 bases between the two ends. The CDR3 consists of 15 residues.

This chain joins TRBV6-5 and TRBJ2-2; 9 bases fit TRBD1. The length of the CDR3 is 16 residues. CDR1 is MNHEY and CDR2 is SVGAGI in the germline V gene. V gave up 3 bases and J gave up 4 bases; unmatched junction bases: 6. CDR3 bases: TGTGCCAGCAGTTATAATCCGGGACAGGGCACCGGGGAGCTGTTTTTT. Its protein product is CASSYNPGQGTGELFF.

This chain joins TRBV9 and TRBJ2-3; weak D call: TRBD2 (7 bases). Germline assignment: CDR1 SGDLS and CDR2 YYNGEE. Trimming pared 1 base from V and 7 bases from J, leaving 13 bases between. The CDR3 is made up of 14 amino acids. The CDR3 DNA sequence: TGTGCCAGCAGCGTAATTGCGGGGGCCAATACGCAGTATTTT. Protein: CASSVIAGANTQYF.

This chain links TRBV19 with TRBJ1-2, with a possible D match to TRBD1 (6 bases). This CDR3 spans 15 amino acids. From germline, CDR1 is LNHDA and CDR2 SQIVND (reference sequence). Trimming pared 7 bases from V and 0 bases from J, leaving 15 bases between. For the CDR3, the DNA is TGTGCCAGTACTCCGCAGGACAGCTCTAACTATGGCTACACCTTC. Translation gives CASTPQDSSNYGYTF.

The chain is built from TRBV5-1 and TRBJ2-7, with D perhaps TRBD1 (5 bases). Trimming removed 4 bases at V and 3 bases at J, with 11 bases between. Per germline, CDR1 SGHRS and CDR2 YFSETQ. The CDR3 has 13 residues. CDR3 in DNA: TGCGCCAGCAGCCGAATTCAGGGCTACGAGCAGTACTTC. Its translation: CASSRIQGYEQYF. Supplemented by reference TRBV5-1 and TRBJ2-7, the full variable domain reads KAGVTQTPRYLIKTRGQQVTLSCSPISGHRSVSWYQQTPGQGLQFLFEYFSETQRNKGNFPGRFSGRQFSNSRSEMNVSTLELGDSALYLCASSRIQGYEQYFGPGTRLTVT.

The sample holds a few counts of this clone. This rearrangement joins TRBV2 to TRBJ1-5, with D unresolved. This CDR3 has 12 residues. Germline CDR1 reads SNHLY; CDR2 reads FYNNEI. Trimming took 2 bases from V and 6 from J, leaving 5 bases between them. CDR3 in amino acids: CASSEPVQPQHF. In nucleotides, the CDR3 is TGTGCCAGCAGTGAACCGGTTCAGCCCCAGCATTTT.

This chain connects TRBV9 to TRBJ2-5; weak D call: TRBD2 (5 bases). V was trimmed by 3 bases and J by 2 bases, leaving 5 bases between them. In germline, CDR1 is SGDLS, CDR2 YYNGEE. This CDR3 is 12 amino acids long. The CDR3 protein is CASSGLQETQYF. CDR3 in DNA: TGTGCCAGCAGCGGACTACAAGAGACCCAGTACTTC.